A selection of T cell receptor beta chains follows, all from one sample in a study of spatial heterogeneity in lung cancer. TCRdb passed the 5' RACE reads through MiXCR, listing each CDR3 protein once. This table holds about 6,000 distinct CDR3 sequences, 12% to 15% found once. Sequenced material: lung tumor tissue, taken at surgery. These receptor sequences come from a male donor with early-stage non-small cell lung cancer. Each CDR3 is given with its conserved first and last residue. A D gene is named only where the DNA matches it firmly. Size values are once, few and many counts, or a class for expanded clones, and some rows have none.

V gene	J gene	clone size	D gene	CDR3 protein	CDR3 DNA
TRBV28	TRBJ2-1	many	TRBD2	CASSSLAGVGYNEQFF	TGTGCCAGCAGTTCACTAGCGGGAGTGGGGTACAATGAGCAGTTCTTC
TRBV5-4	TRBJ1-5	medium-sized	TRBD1	CASSLGGGTGGDQPQHF	TGTGCCAGCAGCTTGGGAGGCGGGACAGGTGGGGATCAGCCCCAGCATTTT
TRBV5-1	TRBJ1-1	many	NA	CASSFPGGAEKAFF	TGCGCCAGCAGCTTTCCCGGGGGCGCCGAGAAAGCTTTCTTT
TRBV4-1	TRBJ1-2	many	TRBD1	CASSLLRAGGSYGYTF	TGCGCCAGCAGCCTCCTACGAGCAGGGGGAAGCTATGGCTACACCTTC
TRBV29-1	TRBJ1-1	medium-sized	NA	CSVDVTEAFF	TGCAGCGTTGACGTAACTGAAGCTTTCTTT
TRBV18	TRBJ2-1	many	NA	CASSPRDNEQFF	TGTGCCAGCTCACCCAGGGACAATGAGCAGTTCTTC
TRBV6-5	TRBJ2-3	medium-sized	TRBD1	CASSYSTGGRSTDTQYF	TGTGCCAGCAGTTACTCGACAGGGGGGCGTAGCACAGATACGCAGTATTTT
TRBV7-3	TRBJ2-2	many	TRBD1	CASRKPGQGNTGELFF	TGTGCCAGCAGGAAGCCGGGACAGGGGAACACCGGGGAGCTGTTTTTT
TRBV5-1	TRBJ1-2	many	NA	CASSLGPGSNYGYTF	TGCGCCAGCAGCTTGGGACCGGGGTCTAACTATGGCTACACCTTC
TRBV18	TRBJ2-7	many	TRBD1	CASSRDRGTYEQYF	TGTGCCAGCTCACGGGACAGGGGGACCTACGAGCAGTACTTC
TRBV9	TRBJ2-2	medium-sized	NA	CASGVGNTGELFF	TGTGCCAGCGGGGTGGGAAACACCGGGGAGCTGTTTTTT
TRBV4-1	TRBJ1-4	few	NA	CASSQGPSTNEKLFF	TGCGCCAGCAGCCAAGGACCATCAACTAATGAAAAACTGTTTTTT
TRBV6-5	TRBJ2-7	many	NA	CASRVSGPYEQYF	TGTGCCAGCAGGGTCTCAGGGCCGTACGAGCAGTACTTC
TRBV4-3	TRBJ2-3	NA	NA	CASSQDPQIGLSSTDTQYF	TGCGCCAGCAGCCAAGACCCCCAGATCGGATTGTCTAGCACAGATACGCAGTATTTT
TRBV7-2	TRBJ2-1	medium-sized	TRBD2	CASSLLAGGLRSEQFF	TGTGCCAGCAGCTTACTAGCGGGGGGGCTTAGGTCTGAGCAGTTCTTC
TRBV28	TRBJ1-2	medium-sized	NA	CAGRGQNYGYTF	TGTGCCGGTCGAGGGCAGAACTATGGCTACACCTTC
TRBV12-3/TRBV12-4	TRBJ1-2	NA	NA	CASSLDSQGYGYTF	TGTGCCAGCAGTTTAGACAGCCAGGGCTATGGCTACACCTTC
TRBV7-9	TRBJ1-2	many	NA	CASSFEGLRGYTF	TGTGCCAGCAGCTTCGAGGGGTTGCGTGGCTACACCTTC
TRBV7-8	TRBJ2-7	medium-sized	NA	CASSARDSSYEQYF	TGTGCCAGCAGCGCTCGGGACTCCTCCTACGAGCAGTACTTC
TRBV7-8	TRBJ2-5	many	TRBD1	CASSLQGARGETQYF	TGTGCCAGCAGCTTACAGGGGGCGAGGGGGGAGACCCAGTACTTC
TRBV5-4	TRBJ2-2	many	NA	CASSLSGSGAAELFF	TGTGCCAGCAGCTTGTCGGGTAGTGGAGCCGCGGAGCTGTTTTTT
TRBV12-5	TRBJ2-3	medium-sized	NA	CASGFGTSTDTQYF	TGTGCTAGTGGTTTCGGGACAAGCACAGATACGCAGTATTTT
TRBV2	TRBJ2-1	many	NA	CASEASNEQFF	TGTGCCAGCGAGGCCTCGAATGAGCAGTTCTTC
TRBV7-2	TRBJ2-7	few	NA	CASSLGQGFYEQYF	TGTGCCAGCAGCTTAGGCCAGGGATTTTACGAGCAGTACTTC
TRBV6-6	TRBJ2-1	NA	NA	CASSRREWGWQFF	TGTGCCAGCAGTCGCCGGGAATGGGGTTGGCAGTTCTTC
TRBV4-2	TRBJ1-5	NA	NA	CASSQGGHLSQPQHF	TGTGCCAGCAGCCAGGGAGGACATTTATCTCAGCCCCAGCATTTT
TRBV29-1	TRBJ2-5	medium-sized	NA	CSVEGGVGETQYF	TGCAGCGTTGAAGGGGGAGTAGGAGAGACCCAGTACTTC
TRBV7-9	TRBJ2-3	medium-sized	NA	CASSPTGSTDTQYF	TGTGCCAGCAGCCCCACCGGAAGCACAGATACGCAGTATTTT
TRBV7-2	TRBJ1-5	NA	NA	CASSLYPSNQPQHF	TGTGCCAGCAGCTTATACCCGAGCAATCAGCCCCAGCATTTT
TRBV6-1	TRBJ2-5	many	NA	CASRASLEREETQYF	TGTGCCAGCCGGGCTTCCCTAGAGCGCGAAGAGACCCAGTACTTC
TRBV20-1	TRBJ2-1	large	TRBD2	CSTGSSGRIYNEQFF	TGCAGTACAGGCTCCAGCGGGAGAATCTACAATGAGCAGTTCTTC
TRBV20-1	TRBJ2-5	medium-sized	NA	CSASPQETQYF	TGCAGTGCCAGTCCTCAAGAGACCCAGTACTTC
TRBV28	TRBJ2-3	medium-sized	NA	CASSSPRGHPSTDTQYF	TGTGCCAGCAGTTCCCCTCGGGGTCACCCTAGCACAGATACGCAGTATTTT
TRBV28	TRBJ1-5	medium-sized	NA	CASKTPGVAQPQHF	TGTGCCAGCAAAACCCCGGGGGTAGCCCAGCCCCAGCATTTT
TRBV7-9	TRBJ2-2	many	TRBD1	CASSPRQGGPNTGELFF	TGTGCCAGCAGCCCACGACAGGGGGGGCCGAACACCGGGGAGCTGTTTTTT
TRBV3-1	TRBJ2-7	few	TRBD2	CASSLELTSGGNSYEQYF	TGTGCCAGCAGCCTTGAATTAACTAGCGGGGGGAATTCCTACGAGCAGTACTTC
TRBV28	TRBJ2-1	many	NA	CASSLIAPGLVEQFF	TGTGCCAGCAGTTTAATTGCGCCAGGGCTGGTTGAGCAGTTCTTC
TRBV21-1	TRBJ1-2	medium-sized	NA	CASSKGGTAGGYGYTF	TGTGCCAGCAGCAAAGGAGGGACAGCCGGAGGCTATGGCTACACCTTC
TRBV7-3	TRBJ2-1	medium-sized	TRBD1	CASSPFGQGASRNEQFF	TGTGCCAGCAGCCCCTTTGGACAGGGGGCCTCTCGAAATGAGCAGTTCTTC
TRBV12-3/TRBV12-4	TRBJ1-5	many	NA	CASSLDRPNQPQHF	TGTGCCAGCAGTTTAGACAGGCCAAATCAGCCCCAGCATTTT
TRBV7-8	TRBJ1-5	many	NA	CASNSGGNQPQHF	TGTGCCAGCAACTCGGGGGGCAATCAGCCCCAGCATTTT
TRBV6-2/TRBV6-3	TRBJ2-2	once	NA	CASSWDTNTGELFF	TGTGCCAGCAGTTGGGACACGAACACCGGGGAGCTGTTTTTT
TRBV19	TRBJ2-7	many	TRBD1	CASSRGDRRYEQYF	TGTGCCAGTAGTAGAGGGGACAGGAGGTACGAGCAGTACTTC
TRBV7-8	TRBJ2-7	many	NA	CASSLALDFEQYF	TGTGCCAGCAGCTTAGCGCTAGACTTTGAGCAGTACTTC
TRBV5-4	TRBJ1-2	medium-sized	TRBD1	CASSLVEDRAFGYTF	TGTGCCAGCAGCTTGGTAGAGGACAGGGCCTTCGGCTACACCTTC
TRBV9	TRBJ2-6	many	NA	CASSPHRGGSSGANVLTF	TGTGCCAGCAGCCCCCATCGAGGAGGGAGCTCTGGGGCCAACGTCCTGACTTTC
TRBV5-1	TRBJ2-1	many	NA	CASSGSTIYNEQFF	TGCGCCAGCTCCGGGTCCACCATCTACAATGAGCAGTTCTTC
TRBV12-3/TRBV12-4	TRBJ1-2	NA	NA	CASSFSRSNYGYTF	TGTGCCAGCAGTTTTAGCCGATCTAACTATGGCTACACCTTC
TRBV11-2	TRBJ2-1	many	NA	CASSRLTVNEQFF	TGTGCCAGCAGCCGACTAACCGTCAATGAGCAGTTCTTC
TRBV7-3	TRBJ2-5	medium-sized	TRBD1	CASSLMGGRGRAETQYF	TGTGCCAGCAGCTTAATGGGTGGCAGGGGGCGCGCAGAGACCCAGTACTTC
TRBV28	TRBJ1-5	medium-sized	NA	CASRPPTQPQHF	TGTGCCAGCAGACCTCCCACTCAGCCCCAGCATTTT
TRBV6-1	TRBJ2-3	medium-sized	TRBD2	CASSLMGGDADTQYF	TGTGCCAGCTCACTTATGGGGGGGGACGCAGATACGCAGTATTTT
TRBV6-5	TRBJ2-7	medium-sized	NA	CASSYSTMGEQYF	TGTGCCAGCAGTTACTCGACCATGGGCGAGCAGTACTTC
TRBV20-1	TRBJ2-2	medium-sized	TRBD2	CSASAPAGGRHTGELFF	TGCAGTGCTAGTGCCCCAGCGGGAGGGCGCCACACCGGGGAGCTGTTTTTT